One T cell receptor beta chain is described in this entry. The data originate from a study of blood T cell repertoires in COVID-19. Study at large: The origin of the acute and convalescent COVID-19 samples was the United States, Italy and Spain. T cells, B-cell-depleted T cells, or PBMCs supplied cDNA or gDNA.

V was pared by 2 bases and J by 0 bases, with 17 bases between. From germline, CDR1 is MNHEY and CDR2 SMNVEV (reference sequence). This CDR3 is built from 19 residues. Under the authors' procedure: Amplified reference gene primers provided the basis for estimating nucleated cell counts. Repertoires were generated with immunoSEQ multiplex PCR, while TCRdb's copy carries only in-frame clones and drops some. That table furnishes V, J and clone size, whereas the DNA furnished D and trimming. The table lists about 130,000 clones, about 87% of them singletons. The chain recombines TRBV27 with TRBJ2-6; D is possibly TRBD2 (6 bases). The source is a woman aged 60-75 years with acute or convalescent COVID-19. The sequenced material came from peripheral blood. CDR3 DNA sequence: TGTGCCAGCAGTTTAAGGGGCGGGGCTACCTCCTCTGGGGCCAACGTCCTGACTTTC. Translated: CASSLRGGATSSGANVLTF.